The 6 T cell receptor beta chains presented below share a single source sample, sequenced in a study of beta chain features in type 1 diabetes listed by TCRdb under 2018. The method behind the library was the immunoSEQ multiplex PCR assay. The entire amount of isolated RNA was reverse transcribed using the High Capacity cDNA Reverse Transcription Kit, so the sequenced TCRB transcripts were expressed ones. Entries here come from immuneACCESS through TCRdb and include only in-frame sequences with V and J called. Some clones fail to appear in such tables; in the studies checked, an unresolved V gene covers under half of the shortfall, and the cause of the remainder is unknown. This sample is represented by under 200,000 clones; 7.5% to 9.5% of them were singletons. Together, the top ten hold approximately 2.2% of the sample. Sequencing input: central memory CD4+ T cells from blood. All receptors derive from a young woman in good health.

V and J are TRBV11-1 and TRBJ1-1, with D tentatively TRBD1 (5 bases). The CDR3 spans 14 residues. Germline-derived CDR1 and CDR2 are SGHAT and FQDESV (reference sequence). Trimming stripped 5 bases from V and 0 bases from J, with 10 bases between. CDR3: CASSPGLLNTEAFF. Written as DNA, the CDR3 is TGTGCCAGCAGCCCGGGACTCTTGAACACTGAAGCTTTCTTT.

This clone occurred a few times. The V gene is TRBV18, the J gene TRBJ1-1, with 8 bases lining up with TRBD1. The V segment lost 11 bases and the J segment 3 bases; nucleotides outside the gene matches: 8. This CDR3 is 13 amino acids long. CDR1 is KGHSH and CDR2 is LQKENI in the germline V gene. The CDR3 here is CAGRQGMDTEAFF. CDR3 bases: TGTGCCGGGAGACAGGGGATGGACACTGAAGCTTTCTTT.

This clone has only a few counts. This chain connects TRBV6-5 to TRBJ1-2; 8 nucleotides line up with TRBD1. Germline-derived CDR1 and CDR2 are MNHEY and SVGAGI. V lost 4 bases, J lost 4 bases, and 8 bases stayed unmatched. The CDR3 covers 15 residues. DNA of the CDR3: TGTGCCAGCAGTTCATCAGGGGGCGATAGCTATGGCTACACCTTC. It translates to CASSSSGGDSYGYTF.

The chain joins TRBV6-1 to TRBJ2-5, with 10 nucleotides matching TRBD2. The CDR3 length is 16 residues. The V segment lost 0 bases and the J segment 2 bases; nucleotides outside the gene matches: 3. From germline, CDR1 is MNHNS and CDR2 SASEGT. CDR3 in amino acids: CASSEAVLAGQETQYF. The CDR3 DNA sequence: TGTGCCAGCAGTGAAGCGGTACTAGCGGGACAAGAGACCCAGTACTTC.

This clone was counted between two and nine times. The CDR3 sequence is CASRGASYSNQPQHF. Written as DNA, the CDR3 is TGTGCCAGCAGGGGGGCCTCCTATAGCAATCAGCCCCAGCATTTT. The chain couples TRBV6-1 to TRBJ1-5, with D perhaps TRBD1 (6 bases). The length of the CDR3 is 15 residues. V lost 6 bases and J lost 0, with 12 bases in between. CDR1 is MNHNS and CDR2 is SASEGT in the germline V gene.

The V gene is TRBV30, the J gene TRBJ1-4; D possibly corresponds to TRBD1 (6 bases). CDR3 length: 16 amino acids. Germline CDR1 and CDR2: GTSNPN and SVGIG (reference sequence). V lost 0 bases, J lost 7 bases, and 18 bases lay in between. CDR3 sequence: CAWSVPGGRVLEKLFF. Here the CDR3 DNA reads TGTGCCTGGAGTGTACCGGGGGGCCGCGTTCTTGAAAAACTGTTTTTT.